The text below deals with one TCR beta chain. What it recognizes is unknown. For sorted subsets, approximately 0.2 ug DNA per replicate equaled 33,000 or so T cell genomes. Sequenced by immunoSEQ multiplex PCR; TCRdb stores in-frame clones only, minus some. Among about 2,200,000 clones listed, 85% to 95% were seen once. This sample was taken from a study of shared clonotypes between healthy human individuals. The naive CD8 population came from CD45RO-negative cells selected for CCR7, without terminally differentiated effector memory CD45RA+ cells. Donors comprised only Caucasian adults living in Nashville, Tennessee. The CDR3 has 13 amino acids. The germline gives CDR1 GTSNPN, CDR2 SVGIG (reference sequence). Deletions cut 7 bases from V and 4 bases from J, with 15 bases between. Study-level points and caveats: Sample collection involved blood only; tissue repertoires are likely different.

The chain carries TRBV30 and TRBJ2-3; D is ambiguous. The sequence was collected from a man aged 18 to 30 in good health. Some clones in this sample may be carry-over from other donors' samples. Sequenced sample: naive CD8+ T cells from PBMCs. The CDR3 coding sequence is TGTGCCTCCCAACTGGATTGGGCAGATACGCAGTATTTT. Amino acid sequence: CASQLDWADTQYF.